The 17 T cell receptor beta chains given below trace back to one sample, sequenced in a study of early T cells in non-severe SARS-CoV-2 infection. TCRdb re-derived calls from the 5' RACE reads in MiXCR, one entry per CDR3 protein. The sample lists approximately 90,000 distinct CDR3 sequences; 12% were seen once. The sample consisted of whole blood, taken at baseline. All receptors come from an adult who was a healthcare worker with PCR-confirmed SARS-CoV-2 infection or an uninfected control (not recorded which).

Only a few counts were recorded for this clonotype. The rearrangement uses TRBV5-4 and TRBJ2-1, with 7 positions matching TRBD2. V was pared by 0 bases and J by 4 bases, with 4 bases of the junction left unmatched. This CDR3 has 15 amino acids. CDR1 is SGHNT, CDR2 YYREEE, per germline (reference sequence). CDR3 loop: CASSLGGGAYNEQFF. The CDR3 DNA reads as TGTGCCAGCAGCTTGGGCGGGGGAGCTTACAATGAGCAGTTCTTC. Variable domain in full (rest from reference TRBV5-4 and TRBJ2-1): ETGVTQSPTHLIKTRGQQVTLRCSSQSGHNTVSWYQQALGQGPQFIFQYYREEENGRGNFPPRFSGLQFPNYSSELNVNALELDDSALYLCASSLGGGAYNEQFFGPGTRLTVL.

The chain employs TRBV5-5 and TRBJ1-1; D remains unclear. Trimming shortened V by 4 bases and J by 0 bases, and 13 bases separated the two germline ends. The germline gives CDR1 SGHKS, CDR2 YYEKEE (reference sequence). The CDR3 is 15 residues long. CDR3 in DNA: TGTGCCAGCAGCCAGCTGGCAAGCATGAACACTGAAGCTTTCTTT. Residues: CASSQLASMNTEAFF.

This clonotype was detected a few times. The chain uses TRBV7-6 and TRBJ2-7; the D is unclear. Germline V gives CDR1 SGHVS, CDR2 FNYEAQ. The CDR3 covers 13 residues. Trimming left V 1 base short and J 6 bases short, with 10 bases between. CDR3: CASSLGVGGEQYF. In DNA form, the CDR3 reads TGTGCCAGCAGCTTAGGTGTCGGCGGCGAGCAGTACTTC.

This clonotype was observed a few times. This chain uses TRBV11-2 with TRBJ2-7, with D perhaps matching TRBD1 (6 bases). V was clipped by 5 bases and J by 3 bases, with 20 bases between them. The CDR3 extends over 16 amino acids. CDR1 and CDR2 from the germline V gene are SGHAT and FQNNGV. CDR3 in amino acids: CASSPPRQVSLYEQYF. Here the CDR3 DNA reads TGTGCCAGCAGCCCCCCTCGACAGGTTTCACTCTACGAGCAGTACTTC.

This clonotype has a count of ten or more. The rearrangement joins TRBV28 to TRBJ2-1; TRBD2 matches 7 bases. V dropped 5 bases and J dropped 7; count of bases not matched to a gene: 8. This CDR3 comprises 14 residues. Germline assignment: CDR1 MDHEN and CDR2 SYDVKM. CDR3 coding DNA: TGTGCCAGCAGTCCCTACCGGGGAGGGAATGAGCAGTTCTTC. This encodes CASSPYRGGNEQFF.

This clonotype was seen many times. The chain recombines TRBV6-2 or TRBV6-3 with TRBJ2-1; possibly TRBD2 for D (5 bases). Deletions cut 8 bases from V and 6 bases from J, with 14 bases between. This CDR3 comprises 13 residues. Germline V gene sequence: CDR1 MNHEY, CDR2 SVGEGT. In DNA, the CDR3 is TGTGCCAGCCTGGACCCGGGAATCAATGAGCAGTTCTTC. It codes for CASLDPGINEQFF.

The J gene is TRBJ1-1, the V gene TRBV6-5, with a weak D call TRBD1 (6 bases). Trimming shortened V by 5 bases and J by 0 bases, and 10 bases separated the two germline ends. This CDR3 region has 14 residues. Germline V gene data show CDR1 as MNHEY and CDR2 as SVGAGI. CDR3 nucleotides: TGTGCCAGCAGTGTAACAGGGATGAACACTGAAGCTTTCTTT. It is translated as CASSVTGMNTEAFF.

This clonotype occurred a few times. The gene calls are TRBV5-6 and TRBJ2-7, with 7 bases identical to TRBD1. CDR3 length: 15 residues. In germline, CDR1 is SGHDT, CDR2 YYEEEE. V shed 4 bases, J shed 5 bases, and the junction held 12 bases outside the gene matches. The CDR3 sequence is CASSPPDRIGNEQYF. The CDR3, as DNA: TGTGCCAGCAGCCCCCCGGACAGGATTGGTAACGAGCAGTACTTC.

V is TRBV28 and J is TRBJ2-5; 7 nucleotides align to TRBD1. Germline V lookup: CDR1 MDHEN, CDR2 SYDVKM. Unmatched junction bases numbered 4, after V lost 5 bases and J lost 4 bases. The CDR3 length is 13 residues. CDR3 loop: CASSPRQGETQYF. The CDR3 DNA is TGTGCCAGCAGTCCCCGACAGGGAGAGACCCAGTACTTC.

The rearrangement joins TRBV25-1 to TRBJ1-1; no reliable D call. The CDR3 loop spans 17 amino acids. The V gene's germline CDR1 is MGHDK and CDR2 SYGVNS. V gave up 7 bases and J gave up 1 base, with 22 bases separating them. Written as DNA, the CDR3 is TGTGCCAGCAAGCCGTCGGGGTTCCTGGTCGGGAACACTGAAGCTTTCTTT. The encoded protein is CASKPSGFLVGNTEAFF.

This clonotype has only a few counts. The V call is TRBV3-1, the J call TRBJ2-7; D ambiguous. Trimming took 5 bases from V and 4 from J, leaving 9 bases between them. The CDR3 length is 12 residues. CDR1 is LGHDT and CDR2 is YNNKEL in the germline V gene (reference sequence). This CDR3 is CASSYHRYEQYF. CDR3 DNA sequence: TGTGCCAGCAGCTACCATAGGTACGAGCAGTACTTC.

The chain joins TRBV2 to TRBJ1-5; D possibly corresponds to TRBD1 (5 bases). The CDR3 loop spans 14 amino acids. V was pared by 6 bases and J by 5 bases, with 14 bases between. Germline CDR1 and CDR2: SNHLY and FYNNEI. CDR3 in amino acids: CASSGRGRDQPQHF. The CDR3 DNA reads as TGTGCCAGCAGCGGACGGGGCAGGGATCAGCCCCAGCATTTT.

This chain links TRBV7-3 with TRBJ2-3; TRBD2 agrees at 11 bases. The V gene's germline CDR1 is SGHTA and CDR2 FQGTGA. V gave up 10 bases and J gave up 0 bases; unmatched junction bases: 15. CDR3 length: 18 residues. The CDR3 spells CATETSPTSGESTDTQYF. The CDR3, as DNA: TGTGCCACCGAAACCTCCCCGACTAGCGGGGAGAGCACAGATACGCAGTATTTT.

This clonotype was seen only a few times. The rearrangement uses TRBV7-2 and TRBJ2-7; D ambiguous. The CDR3 has 14 residues. V lost 1 base to trimming and J lost 7 bases, with 14 bases between them. Germline CDR1 SGHTA, CDR2 FQGNSA. The CDR3 sequence is CASSLGARSGEQYF. The CDR3 region has the DNA TGTGCCAGCAGCTTAGGGGCGCGCTCCGGGGAGCAGTACTTC. Supplemented by reference TRBV7-2 and TRBJ2-7, the full variable domain reads GAGVSQSPSNKVTEKGKDVELRCDPISGHTALYWYRQSLGQGLEFLIYFQGNSAPDKSGLPSDRFSAERTGGSVSTLTIQRTQQEDSAVYLCASSLGARSGEQYFGPGTRLTVT.

The genes are TRBV6-1 and TRBJ1-1, with D perhaps TRBD1 (5 bases). The CDR3 consists of 13 residues. V shed 3 bases and J shed 10 bases, with 15 bases lying between them. Germline V gives CDR1 MNHNS, CDR2 SASEGT. The CDR3 loop is CASSERPGLGAFF. CDR3 DNA: TGTGCCAGCAGTGAGAGACCGGGACTTGGAGCTTTCTTT.

This chain uses TRBV10-2 with TRBJ2-3; TRBD1 might be the D (5 bases). Germline loops: CDR1 WSHSY, CDR2 SAAADI. The V end was cut by 4 bases, the J end by 6 bases, with 11 bases between. CDR3 length equals 13 residues. Written as DNA, the CDR3 is TGCGCCAGCAGTGCACGGAAGGGGGATACGCAGTATTTT. Translation gives CASSARKGDTQYF.

The CDR3 DNA sequence: TGTGCCAGCAGCGGCGGAGGAAACACTGAAGCTTTCTTT. This gives the protein CASSGGGNTEAFF. The genes are TRBV7-6 and TRBJ1-1; D is unresolved. The CDR3 has 13 residues. V was clipped by 5 bases and J by 2 bases, with 9 bases between them. Germline V lookup: CDR1 SGHVS, CDR2 FNYEAQ.